Listed here are 32 T cell receptor beta chains from one sample, sequenced in a study of tumor-infiltrating lymphocytes in localized non-small cell lung cancer (dated by TCRdb to the early 2020s). Receptor libraries were prepared by the immunoSEQ multiplex PCR assay. TCRdb re-hosts the immuneACCESS table, in-frame sequences only. Its copies lack some clones; in the studies checked, an unresolved V gene accounts for under half of them, and the cause for the rest is not known. The sample contains over 15,000 clones, approximately 70% of them found a single time. About a tenth of the sample is in the top ten clones. The source material was lung tumor tissue. These receptors all come from a human donor with non-small cell lung cancer.

The chain employs TRBV18 and TRBJ2-7; a possible D gene is TRBD2 (5 bases). The CDR3 is 15 amino acids. Germline loops: CDR1 KGHSH, CDR2 LQKENI. V lost 2 bases and J lost 4, with 15 bases in between. The CDR3 loop reads CASSPSPGREYEQYF. CDR3 sequence (DNA): TGTGCCAGCTCACCATCTCCGGGAAGGGAGTACGAGCAGTACTTC.

This clone was observed a handful of times. This sequence joins TRBV9 and TRBJ1-1; no clear D gene. V shed 5 bases and J shed 7 bases, with 12 bases lying between them. This CDR3 spans 12 amino acids. Germline CDR1 SGDLS, CDR2 YYNGEE. For the CDR3, the DNA is TGTGCCAGCAGTGAGAGTGATGGTGAAGCTTTCTTT. Protein sequence: CASSESDGEAFF.

This chain joins TRBV19 and TRBJ2-2; 8 nucleotides line up with TRBD1. The CDR3 runs to 15 residues. Germline V gene sequence: CDR1 LNHDA, CDR2 SQIVND (reference sequence). Trimming cost V 6 bases and J 6 bases; bases outside gene matches: 9. CDR3 amino acids: CASSRDRGGSGELFF. DNA of the CDR3: TGTGCCAGTAGCAGAGACAGGGGAGGTTCCGGGGAGCTGTTTTTT.

The V gene is TRBV28, the J gene TRBJ1-5; the match to TRBD1 covers 7 bases. Germline trimming cut 7 bases from V and 0 bases from J; bases unmatched to any gene: 9. CDR3 length equals 16 residues. Germline V gene data show CDR1 as MDHEN and CDR2 as SYDVKM. The CDR3 is CASTLRGQVSNQPQHF. Written as DNA, the CDR3 is TGTGCCAGCACCCTAAGGGGGCAGGTTAGCAATCAGCCCCAGCATTTT. The full variable domain, with the rest looked up from reference TRBV28 and TRBJ1-5, is DVKVTQSSRYLVKRTGEKVFLECVQDMDHENMFWYRQDPGLGLRLIYFSYDVKMKEKGDIPEGYSVSREKKERFSLILESASTNQTSMYLCASTLRGQVSNQPQHFGDGTRLSIL.

J is TRBJ2-7 and V is TRBV4-1; TRBD1 matches at 7 bases. The germline V gene encodes CDR1 MGHRA and CDR2 YSYEKL. CDR3 length: 15 residues. Trimming took 4 bases from V and 1 from J; bases not matched to a gene: 7. In DNA, the CDR3 is TGCGCCAGCAGCCTAAGACAGGGTCTTTCCTACGAGCAGTACTTC. Protein: CASSLRQGLSYEQYF.

The chain couples TRBV6-5 to TRBJ1-1; maybe TRBD1 (5 bases). This CDR3 has 13 amino acids. Germline V gene sequence: CDR1 MNHEY, CDR2 SVGAGI. The ends were cut back, 6 bases at V and 4 bases at J, with 12 bases in the middle. The CDR3 sequence is CASSRGGSTEAFF. DNA of the CDR3: TGTGCCAGCAGCCGGGGGGGGAGCACTGAAGCTTTCTTT.

This sequence joins TRBV9 and TRBJ1-1; a weak D match, TRBD1 (5 bases). CDR3 length equals 17 residues. The V end lost 0 bases, the J end lost 2 bases, and 17 bases lay between the germline ends. Germline CDR1 SGDLS, CDR2 YYNGEE. The CDR3 bases are TGTGCCAGCAGCGTAGATCCCCTGTGGGGGGTAAACACTGAAGCTTTCTTT. Translating it yields CASSVDPLWGVNTEAFF.

The CDR3 bases are TGTGCCACCAGCAGCAGGGGAGAGACCCAGTACTTC. Translated: CATSSRGETQYF. This rearrangement joins TRBV15 to TRBJ2-5; D possibly corresponds to TRBD1 (6 bases). Germline V gives CDR1 LNHNV, CDR2 YYDKDF (reference sequence). The CDR3 consists of 12 residues. V was shortened by 3 bases and J by 4 bases, with 6 bases between the two germline ends.

The chain couples TRBV7-2 to TRBJ1-4; D is uncertain. CDR3 size: 15 residues. V lost 1 base, J lost 5 bases, and 11 bases lay in between. Germline V gives CDR1 SGHTA, CDR2 FQGNSA. The CDR3 region has the DNA TGTGCCAGCAGCTTAGGTGGGATGCAAAATGAAAAACTGTTTTTT. This encodes CASSLGGMQNEKLFF.

The rearrangement joins TRBV5-1 to TRBJ2-7, with 8 bases identical to TRBD1. Germline loops: CDR1 SGHRS, CDR2 YFSETQ. The trim removed 7 bases at V and 2 bases at J, leaving 11 bases unmatched. The CDR3 consists of 15 residues. The CDR3 sequence is CASGSSWTGTYEQYF. The CDR3 nucleotides are TGCGCCAGCGGGTCATCCTGGACAGGGACCTACGAGCAGTACTTC.

This clone was observed a single time. The rearrangement links TRBV4-1 to TRBJ1-1, with a possible D match to TRBD1 (5 bases). The CDR3 consists of 14 residues. Trimming took 4 bases from V and 2 from J, leaving 11 bases between them. The germline CDR1 and CDR2 sequences are MGHRA and YSYEKL. CDR3 bases: TGCGCCAGCAGCCTAGCGGGGGTAAACACTGAAGCTTTCTTT. It specifies CASSLAGVNTEAFF.

This rearrangement joins TRBV29-1 to TRBJ2-5, with 9 bases aligning to TRBD1. V lost 6 bases and J lost 5; bases outside the gene matches: 4. There are 12 residues in the CDR3. CDR1 and CDR2 from the germline V gene are SQVTM and ANQGSEA. CDR3 in amino acids: CSVTGGMETQYF. Here the CDR3 DNA reads TGCAGCGTGACAGGGGGAATGGAGACCCAGTACTTC.

This clone is judged medium-sized. The rearrangement uses TRBV6-4 and TRBJ2-5; weak D call: TRBD2 (6 bases). The CDR3 has 15 amino acids. CDR1 and CDR2 (germline): MRHNA, SNTAGT. V was shortened by 6 bases and J by 1 base, with 15 bases between the two germline ends. The CDR3, as DNA: TGTGCCAGCAGCCCAAGACCCGGGGGCCAAGAGACCCAGTACTTC. Its protein is CASSPRPGGQETQYF.

The V and J genes are TRBV5-8 and TRBJ2-3, with 10 bases identical to TRBD2. Germline V gene sequence: CDR1 SGHTS, CDR2 YDEGEE. The V gene end was trimmed by 2 bases and the J gene end by 1 base; junction bases not matched to a gene: 1. This CDR3 spans 15 amino acids. Here the CDR3 DNA reads TGTGCCAGCAGCTTAGCGGGGGGGCGCACAGATACGCAGTATTTT. Translation gives CASSLAGGRTDTQYF.

This chain joins TRBV4-3 and TRBJ1-4; D unclear. Trimming took off 2 bases at V and 7 bases at J, with 11 bases between the two ends. The CDR3 is made up of 14 amino acids. Germline V gives CDR1 LGHNA, CDR2 YSLEER. The CDR3 nucleotides read TGCGCCAGCAGCCAAACCGACACGAGTGAAAAACTGTTTTTT. This codes for CASSQTDTSEKLFF.

This clone was detected only a few times. The chain employs TRBV7-2 and TRBJ1-2, with TRBD1 as a possible D gene (5 bases). CDR1 and CDR2 (germline): SGHTA, FQGNSA. The CDR3 has 14 residues. Trimming left V 5 bases short and J 2 bases short, with 12 bases between. CDR3 sequence reads: CASSPGTSNYGYTF. The CDR3 DNA reads TGTGCCAGCAGCCCAGGGACGTCGAACTATGGCTACACCTTC.

The CDR3 nucleotides are TGTGCCAGCAGCTTAGTCGGGGGGGGACAGGGCTATGGCTACACCTTC. Its translation is CASSLVGGGQGYGYTF. The chain combines TRBV11-2 with TRBJ1-2; TRBD1 matches at 9 bases. The CDR3 loop spans 16 amino acids. From germline, CDR1 is SGHAT and CDR2 FQNNGV. The J segment lost 4 bases and the V segment lost 1 base, leaving 7 bases of the junction unmatched.

This clone was seen a single time. The chain joins TRBV18 to TRBJ1-2; D not resolved. Per germline, CDR1 KGHSH and CDR2 LQKENI. Trimming cost V 8 bases and J 4 bases, with 14 bases left between them. The CDR3 length is 13 residues. DNA for the CDR3: TGTGCCAGCCTTAAAGAGGGAGGCTATGGCTACACCTTC. This gives the protein CASLKEGGYGYTF.

For the CDR3, the DNA is TGTGCCAGCAGCTTGGGGACAGGAAACTATGGCTACACCTTC. This sequence encodes CASSLGTGNYGYTF. This rearrangement joins TRBV5-4 to TRBJ1-2, with 7 bases lining up with TRBD1. V shed 0 bases and J 2 bases; nucleotides not matched to a gene: 1. This CDR3 has 14 residues. The V gene's germline CDR1 is SGHNT and CDR2 YYREEE (reference sequence).

This chain uses TRBV15 with TRBJ2-2, with TRBD1 identical over 9 bases. The J segment lost 7 bases and the V segment lost 1 base, leaving 7 bases of the junction unmatched. Germline CDR1 is LNHNV and CDR2 is YYDKDF (reference sequence). This CDR3 spans 16 amino acids. CDR3 in amino acids: CATSRGVTGGIGELFF. The CDR3 DNA reads TGTGCCACCAGCAGAGGGGTGACAGGGGGGATCGGGGAGCTGTTTTTT.

The chain couples TRBV9 to TRBJ2-7; D tentatively fits TRBD1 or TRBD2 (5 bases each). The V gene lost 4 bases and the J gene lost 3 bases, with 17 bases spanning the gap. Germline V gene lookup returns CDR1 SGDLS and CDR2 YYNGEE. This CDR3 has 15 residues. The CDR3 loop reads CASSLEGDGNYEQYF. The CDR3 coding sequence is TGTGCCAGCAGCCTGGAAGGGGACGGAAACTACGAGCAGTACTTC.

The chain has TRBV19 and TRBJ2-7, with TRBD2 matching over 11 bases. Germline V gene lookup returns CDR1 LNHDA and CDR2 SQIVND (reference sequence). V gave up 6 bases and J gave up 2 bases; unmatched junction bases: 3. This CDR3 comprises 14 residues. In DNA, the CDR3 is TGTGCCAGTAGCCGACTAGCGGGGACCTACGAGCAGTACTTC. It yields the protein CASSRLAGTYEQYF. The full variable domain, in which reference TRBV19 and TRBJ2-7 provide the parts outside the CDR3, is DGGITQSPKYLFRKEGQNVTLSCEQNLNHDAMYWYRQDPGQGLRLIYYSQIVNDFQKGDIAEGYSVSREKKESFPLTVTSAQKNPTAFYLCASSRLAGTYEQYFGPGTRLTVT.

The chain carries TRBV21-1 and TRBJ2-2; the table's D call, TRBD2, was not checked against the DNA. TRBV21-1 is a documented pseudogene. The CDR3 runs to 18 residues. CDR3 amino acids: CASSGLASATRNTGELFF. Written as DNA, the CDR3 is TGTGCCAGCAGCGGACTAGCGAGTGCTACCAGGAACACCGGGGAGCTGTTTTTT.

This clone is judged large. This chain connects TRBV19 to TRBJ1-5; D is possibly TRBD1 (6 bases). V lost 6 bases and J lost 5, with 8 bases in between. The CDR3 extends over 12 amino acids. Germline-derived CDR1 and CDR2 are LNHDA and SQIVND (reference sequence). The CDR3 region has the DNA TGTGCCAGTAGATACAGGGATCAGCCCCAGCATTTT. Translating gives CASRYRDQPQHF.

The V and J genes are TRBV2 and TRBJ1-2, with 7 bases fitting TRBD1. This CDR3 contains 13 residues. Germline loops: CDR1 SNHLY, CDR2 FYNNEI. J gave up 3 bases and V 6 bases, and 4 bases lay outside the gene matches. The CDR3 protein is CASRPGTDYGYTF. The CDR3 nucleotides are TGTGCCAGCAGGCCCGGGACAGACTATGGCTACACCTTC.

V usage is TRBV5-4 and J usage is TRBJ2-1, with D tentatively TRBD2 (6 bases). Germline V gene lookup returns CDR1 SGHNT and CDR2 YYREEE (reference sequence). V lost 0 bases and J lost 2, with 12 bases in between. CDR3 length: 16 residues. CDR3 residues: CASSLGAAGPYNEQFF. In nucleotides, the CDR3 is TGTGCCAGCAGCTTGGGGGCAGCGGGCCCCTACAATGAGCAGTTCTTC.

The rearrangement joins TRBV6-1 to TRBJ2-7, with TRBD1 matching 10 bases. CDR1 is MNHNS, CDR2 SASEGT, per germline. The CDR3 has 14 residues. With 7 bases clipped from V and 7 bases from J, the junction kept 10 bases outside the gene matches. The CDR3 is CASTLGQGTLEQYF. The CDR3 DNA follows: TGTGCCAGCACTCTGGGACAGGGGACCTTGGAGCAGTACTTC.

This chain uses TRBV7-2 with TRBJ2-1; 13 bases are a match to TRBD2. V shed 4 bases and J 10 bases; nucleotides not matched to a gene: 10. CDR1 is SGHTA, CDR2 FQGNSA, per germline. This CDR3 is built from 16 residues. CDR3 protein: CASSYPTGLAGEEQFF. CDR3 nucleotides: TGTGCCAGCAGCTACCCGACAGGACTAGCGGGGGAAGAGCAGTTCTTC.

J is TRBJ1-2 and V is TRBV2; D is unclear. Germline V gives CDR1 SNHLY, CDR2 FYNNEI. CDR3 size: 14 residues. With 6 bases removed from V and 1 base from J, the gap between germline ends came to 12 bases. CDR3 sequence (DNA): TGTGCCAGCAGAGATCCTAGTGGTAACTATGGCTACACCTTC. Translated, it gives CASRDPSGNYGYTF. The full variable domain, its missing parts supplied by reference TRBV2 and TRBJ1-2, is EPEVTQTPSHQVTQMGQEVILRCVPISNHLYFYWYRQILGQKVEFLVSFYNNEISEKSEIFDDQFSVERPDGSNFTLKIRSTKLEDSAMYFCASRDPSGNYGYTFGSGTRLTVV.

This sequence joins TRBV7-9 and TRBJ2-3, with 11 bases aligning to TRBD2. With V trimmed by 6 bases and J by 1 base, 0 bases remained unmatched. CDR1 and CDR2 from the germline V gene are SEHNR and FQNEAQ (reference sequence). The CDR3 consists of 14 residues. CDR3 nucleotide sequence: TGTGCCAGCAGGGGACTAGCGGGCACAGATACGCAGTATTTT. Its protein is CASRGLAGTDTQYF.

The chain couples TRBV7-9 to TRBJ1-1, with D possibly TRBD1 on 6 matching bases. V was clipped by 5 bases and J by 4 bases, with 17 bases between them. The germline V gene encodes CDR1 SEHNR and CDR2 FQNEAQ (reference sequence). This CDR3 is built from 15 residues. The CDR3 reads CASSVRDTAGTEAFF. The CDR3, as DNA: TGTGCCAGCAGCGTACGGGACACCGCGGGCACTGAAGCTTTCTTT. Variable domain in full (rest from reference TRBV7-9 and TRBJ1-1): DTGVSQNPRHKITKRGQNVTFRCDPISEHNRLYWYRQTLGQGPEFLTYFQNEAQLEKSRLLSDRFSAERPKGSFSTLEIQRTEQGDSAMYLCASSVRDTAGTEAFFGQGTRLTVV.

V is TRBV27 and J is TRBJ2-1, with 13 bases aligning to TRBD2. Germline CDR1 reads MNHEY; CDR2 reads SMNVEV (reference sequence). The junction had 6 bases not matched to a gene; V was cut back by 3 bases and J by 4 bases. This CDR3 is built from 17 residues. The CDR3 DNA follows: TGTGCCAGCAGTTTGCGACTGGGACTAGCGGGATACAATGAGCAGTTCTTC. Its translation is CASSLRLGLAGYNEQFF.